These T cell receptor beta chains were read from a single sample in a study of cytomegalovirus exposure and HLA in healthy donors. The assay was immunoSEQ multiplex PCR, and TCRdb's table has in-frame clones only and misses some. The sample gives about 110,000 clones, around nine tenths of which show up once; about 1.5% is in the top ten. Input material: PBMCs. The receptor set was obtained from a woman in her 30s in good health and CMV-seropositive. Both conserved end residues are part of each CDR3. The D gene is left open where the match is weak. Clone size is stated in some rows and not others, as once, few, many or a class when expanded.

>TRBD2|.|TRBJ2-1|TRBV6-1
CASSELLAGGRSSYNEQFF
TGTGCCAGCAGTGAACTACTAGCGGGAGGCAGGAGCTCCTACAATGAGCAGTTCTTC
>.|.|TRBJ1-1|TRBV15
CATSRDPRGSTEAFF
TGTGCCACCAGCAGAGATCCTAGAGGGAGTACTGAAGCTTTCTTT
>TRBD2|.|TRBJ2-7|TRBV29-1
CSVKLAATYEQYF
TGCAGCGTCAAACTAGCGGCTACCTACGAGCAGTACTTC
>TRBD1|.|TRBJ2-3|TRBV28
CASSFPATGGSDTQYF
TGTGCCAGCAGTTTTCCTGCGACAGGGGGATCAGATACGCAGTATTTT
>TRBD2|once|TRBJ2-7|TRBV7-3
CASSLTPIAGNDEQYF
TGTGCCAGCAGCTTAACTCCGATAGCGGGAAACGACGAGCAGTACTTC
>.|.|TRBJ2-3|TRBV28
CASRIQLLTDTQYF
TGTGCCAGCAGAATACAGTTACTCACAGATACGCAGTATTTT
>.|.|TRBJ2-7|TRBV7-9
CASSPPGSYEQYF
TGTGCCAGCAGCCCACCGGGTTCCTACGAGCAGTACTTC
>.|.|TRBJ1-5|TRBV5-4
CASSLGANQPQHF
TGTGCCAGCAGCTTGGGAGCCAATCAGCCCCAGCATTTT
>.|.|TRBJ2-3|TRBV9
CASSVNSDTQYF
TGTGCCAGCAGCGTCAACTCAGATACGCAGTATTTT
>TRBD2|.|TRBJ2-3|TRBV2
CASGREPDTQYF
TGTGCCAGCGGGCGGGAGCCAGATACGCAGTATTTT
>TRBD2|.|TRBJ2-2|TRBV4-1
CASSQGLAGGTGELFF
TGCGCCAGCAGCCAGGGACTAGCGGGAGGGACCGGGGAGCTGTTTTTT
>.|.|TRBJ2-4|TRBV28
CASSEQGQLAKNIQYF
TGTGCCAGCAGTGAACAGGGTCAACTAGCCAAAAACATTCAGTACTTC
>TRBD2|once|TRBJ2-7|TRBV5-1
CASSQAGSEYEQYF
TGCGCCAGCAGCCAAGCGGGAAGTGAGTACGAGCAGTACTTC
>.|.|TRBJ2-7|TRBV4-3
CASSQDLGRGYEQYF
TGCGCCAGCAGCCAAGATTTGGGTAGAGGCTACGAGCAGTACTTC
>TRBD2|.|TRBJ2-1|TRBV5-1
CASSWTSGSDNEQFF
TGCGCCAGCAGCTGGACTAGCGGGAGCGACAATGAGCAGTTCTTC
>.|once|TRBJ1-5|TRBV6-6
CASSYSVLNQPQHF
TGTGCCAGCAGTTACTCAGTACTCAATCAGCCCCAGCATTTT